This T cell receptor (beta chain) was found in a study of cytomegalovirus exposure and HLA in healthy donors. Study summary: For the approximately 360 genotyped donors, 80% to 90% fell within the Caucasian-associated ancestry cluster. Notes on the study in general: A later analysis showed TCR association rates differing by HLA locus, peaking at DRB1 and lowest at HLA-C. In a later analysis, parvovirus B19, influenza, CMV and Epstein-Barr virus appeared linked to several top co-occurrence clusters.

Of note for this clone: The antigen remains undetermined.

The germline V gene has CDR1 SGHVS and CDR2 FNYEAQ. V trimming: 0 bases; J trimming: 6 bases; junction bases outside the gene matches: 8. This CDR3 comprises 16 residues. The primer mix had 60 Vbeta and 13 Jbeta primers. The repertoire was sequenced with immunoSEQ multiplex PCR; TCRdb's copy has only in-frame clones and lacks some. There are some 96,000 clones in the sample, with around 3.4% held by the top ten. Material for sequencing was PBMCs. This rearrangement joins TRBV7-6 to TRBJ2-3; 8 bases agree with TRBD2. The receptor's source is a woman under 40 in good health and CMV-seronegative. This chain's CDR3 is CASSLARAGGADTQYF. CDR3 nucleotide sequence: TGTGCCAGCAGCTTAGCGCGGGCGGGAGGTGCGGATACGCAGTATTTT.